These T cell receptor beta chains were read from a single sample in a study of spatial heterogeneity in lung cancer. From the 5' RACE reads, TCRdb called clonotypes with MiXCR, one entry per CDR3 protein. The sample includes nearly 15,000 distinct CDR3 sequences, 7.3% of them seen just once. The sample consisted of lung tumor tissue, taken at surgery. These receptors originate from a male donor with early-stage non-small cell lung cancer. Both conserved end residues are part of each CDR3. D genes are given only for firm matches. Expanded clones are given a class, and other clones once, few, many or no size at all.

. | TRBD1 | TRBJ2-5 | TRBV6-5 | CASSLSGQGGPQGETQYF | TGTGCCAGCAGTCTCTCTGGACAGGGGGGGCCTCAAGGAGAGACCCAGTACTTC
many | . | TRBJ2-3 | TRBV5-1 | CASTRGGGVGTDTQYF | TGCGCCAGCACGAGGGGTGGGGGTGTTGGCACAGATACGCAGTATTTT
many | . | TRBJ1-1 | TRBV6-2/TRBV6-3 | CASNTGANTEAFF | TGTGCCAGCAACACCGGCGCGAACACTGAAGCTTTCTTT
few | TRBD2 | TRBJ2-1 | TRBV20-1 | CSACNLGLAGGYNEQFF | TGCAGTGCTTGTAACCTGGGACTAGCGGGAGGTTACAATGAGCAGTTCTTC
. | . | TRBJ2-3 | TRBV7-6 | CASSPPGATTDTQYF | TGTGCCAGCAGCCCCCCGGGGGCCACCACAGATACGCAGTATTTT
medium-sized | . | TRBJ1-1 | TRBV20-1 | CSALQGKGDAFF | TGCAGTGCGTTACAGGGAAAAGGGGACGCTTTCTTT
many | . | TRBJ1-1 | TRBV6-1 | CASSFRDTNTEAFF | TGTGCCAGCAGTTTCCGGGACACGAACACTGAAGCTTTCTTT
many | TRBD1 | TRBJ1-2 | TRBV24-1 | CATSSGQGGYTF | TGTGCCACCAGCTCAGGACAGGGAGGCTACACCTTC
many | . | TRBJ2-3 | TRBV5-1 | CASSLVWTTGDTQYF | TGCGCCAGCAGCTTGGTTTGGACAACTGGAGATACGCAGTATTTT
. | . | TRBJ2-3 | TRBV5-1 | CASSLPSRSPDTQYF | TGCGCCAGCAGCTTGCCTAGTAGGAGCCCAGATACGCAGTATTTT
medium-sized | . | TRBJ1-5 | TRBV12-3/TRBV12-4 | CASSLSRNQPQHF | TGTGCCAGCAGTTTAAGTCGAAATCAGCCCCAGCATTTT
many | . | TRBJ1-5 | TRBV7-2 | CASSPQRALGNQPQHF | TGTGCCAGCAGCCCCCAGCGAGCGCTTGGCAATCAGCCCCAGCATTTT
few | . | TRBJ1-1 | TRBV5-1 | CASSPGHGDLNTEAFF | TGCGCCAGCAGCCCCGGACACGGTGACCTGAACACTGAAGCTTTCTTT
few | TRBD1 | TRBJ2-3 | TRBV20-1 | CSARGQGASDTQYF | TGCAGTGCTAGAGGACAGGGGGCTTCAGATACGCAGTATTTT
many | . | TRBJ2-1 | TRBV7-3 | CASSFRDQYTINEQFF | TGTGCCAGCAGCTTCCGGGACCAATACACGATTAATGAGCAGTTCTTC
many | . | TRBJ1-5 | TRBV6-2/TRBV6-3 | CASSLRDFAQHF | TGTGCCAGCAGTTTGAGGGATTTTGCCCAGCATTTT
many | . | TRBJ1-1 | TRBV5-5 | CASSLQGNTEAFF | TGTGCCAGCAGCTTGCAGGGGAACACTGAAGCTTTCTTT
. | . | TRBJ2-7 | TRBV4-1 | CASSQAFTTYEQYF | TGCGCCAGCAGCCAAGCTTTTACGACCTACGAGCAGTACTTC
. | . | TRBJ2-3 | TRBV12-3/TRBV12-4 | CAGSPVTDTQYF | TGTGCCGGCAGTCCCGTCACAGATACGCAGTATTTT
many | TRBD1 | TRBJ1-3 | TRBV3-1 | CASSQETGRNTIYF | TGTGCCAGCAGCCAAGAGACAGGGCGAAACACCATATATTTT
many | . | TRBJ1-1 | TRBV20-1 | CSARAAGRGTEAFF | TGCAGTGCTAGAGCCGCAGGGCGTGGGACTGAAGCTTTCTTT
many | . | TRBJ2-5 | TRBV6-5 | CASRTGISRQETQYF | TGTGCCAGCAGGACCGGGATTAGTCGTCAAGAGACCCAGTACTTC
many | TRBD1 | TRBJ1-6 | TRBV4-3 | CASSDGTGENSPLHF | TGCGCCAGCAGCGACGGGACAGGGGAAAATTCACCCCTCCACTTT
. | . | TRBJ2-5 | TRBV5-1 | CASSLAGSQETQYF | TGCGCCAGCAGCTTGGCCGGGTCCCAAGAGACCCAGTACTTC
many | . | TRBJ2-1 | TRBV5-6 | CASSSRGGVKVGEQFF | TGTGCCAGCAGCTCGAGGGGCGGGGTGAAAGTCGGGGAGCAGTTCTTC
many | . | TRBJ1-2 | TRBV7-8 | CASSLAEDSRGYTF | TGTGCCAGCAGCTTAGCAGAGGACTCGCGAGGCTACACCTTC
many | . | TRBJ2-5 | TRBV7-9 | CASSQTEGKDF | TGTGCCAGCAGCCAAACGGAGGGAAAGGACTTC
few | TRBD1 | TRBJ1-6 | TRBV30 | CAWRSTDRDNSPLHF | TGTGCCTGGAGGTCCACGGACAGGGATAATTCACCCCTCCACTTT
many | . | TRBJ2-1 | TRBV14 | CASSLEGAYNEQFF | TGTGCCAGCAGCCTGGAGGGGGCCTACAATGAGCAGTTCTTC